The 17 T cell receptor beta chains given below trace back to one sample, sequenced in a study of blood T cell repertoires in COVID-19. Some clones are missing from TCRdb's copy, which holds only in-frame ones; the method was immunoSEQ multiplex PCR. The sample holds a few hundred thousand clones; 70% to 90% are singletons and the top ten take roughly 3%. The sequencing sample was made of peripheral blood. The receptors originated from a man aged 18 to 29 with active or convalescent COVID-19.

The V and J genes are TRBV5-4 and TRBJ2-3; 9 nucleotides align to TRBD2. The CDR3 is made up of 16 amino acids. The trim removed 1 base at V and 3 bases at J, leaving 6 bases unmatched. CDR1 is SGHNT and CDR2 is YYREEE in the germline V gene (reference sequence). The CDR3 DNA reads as TGTGCCAGCAGCTTGCGTAGCGGGAGTAGTACAGATACGCAGTATTTT. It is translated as CASSLRSGSSTDTQYF. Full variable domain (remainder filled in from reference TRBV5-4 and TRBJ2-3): ETGVTQSPTHLIKTRGQQVTLRCSSQSGHNTVSWYQQALGQGPQFIFQYYREEENGRGNFPPRFSGLQFPNYSSELNVNALELDDSALYLCASSLRSGSSTDTQYFGPGTRLTVL.

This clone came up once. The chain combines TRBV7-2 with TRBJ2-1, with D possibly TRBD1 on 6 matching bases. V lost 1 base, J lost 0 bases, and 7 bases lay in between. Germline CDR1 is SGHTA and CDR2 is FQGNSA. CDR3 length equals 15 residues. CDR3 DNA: TGTGCCAGCAGCTTAGGGACAGACTCCTACAATGAGCAGTTCTTC. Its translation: CASSLGTDSYNEQFF.

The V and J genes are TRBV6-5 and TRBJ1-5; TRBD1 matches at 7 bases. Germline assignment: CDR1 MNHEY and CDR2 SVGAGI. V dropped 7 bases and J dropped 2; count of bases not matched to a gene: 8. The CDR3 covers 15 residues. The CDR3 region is CASTTTGAGNQPQHF. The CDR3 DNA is TGTGCCAGCACCACCACAGGGGCTGGCAATCAGCCCCAGCATTTT.

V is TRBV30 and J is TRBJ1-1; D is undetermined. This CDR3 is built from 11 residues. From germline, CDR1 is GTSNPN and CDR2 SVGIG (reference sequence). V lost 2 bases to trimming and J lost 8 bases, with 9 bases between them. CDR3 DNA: TGTGCCTGGAGTCTTTACAAAGAAGCTTTCTTT. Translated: CAWSLYKEAFF. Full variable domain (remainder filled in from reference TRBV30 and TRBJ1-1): SQTIHQWPATLVQPVGSPLSLECTVEGTSNPNLYWYRQAAGRGLQLLFYSVGIGQISSEVPQNLSASRPQDRQFILSSKKLLLSDSGFYLCAWSLYKEAFFGQGTRLTVV.

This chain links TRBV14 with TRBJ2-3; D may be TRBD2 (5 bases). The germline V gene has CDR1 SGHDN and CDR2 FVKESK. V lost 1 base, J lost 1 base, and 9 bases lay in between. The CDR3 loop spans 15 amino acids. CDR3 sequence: CASSQGELRTDTQYF. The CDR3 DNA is TGTGCCAGCAGCCAAGGGGAGCTGCGCACAGATACGCAGTATTTT.

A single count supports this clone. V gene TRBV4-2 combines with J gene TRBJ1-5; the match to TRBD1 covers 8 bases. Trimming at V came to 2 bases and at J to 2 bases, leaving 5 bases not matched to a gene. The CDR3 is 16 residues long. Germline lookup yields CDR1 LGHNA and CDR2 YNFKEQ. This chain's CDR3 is CASSQSGQGGNQPQHF. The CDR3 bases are TGTGCCAGCAGCCAATCTGGACAGGGAGGCAATCAGCCCCAGCATTTT.

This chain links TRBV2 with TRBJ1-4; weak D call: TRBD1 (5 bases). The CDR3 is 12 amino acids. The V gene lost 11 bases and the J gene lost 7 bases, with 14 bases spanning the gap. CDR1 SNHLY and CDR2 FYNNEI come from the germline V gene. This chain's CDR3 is CALGTLGEKLFF. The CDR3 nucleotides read TGTGCCCTAGGGACTCTCGGTGAAAAACTGTTTTTT. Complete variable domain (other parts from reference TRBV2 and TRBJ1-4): EPEVTQTPSHQVTQMGQEVILRCVPISNHLYFYWYRQILGQKVEFLVSFYNNEISEKSEIFDDQFSVERPDGSNFTLKIRSTKLEDSAMYFCALGTLGEKLFFGSGTQLSVL.

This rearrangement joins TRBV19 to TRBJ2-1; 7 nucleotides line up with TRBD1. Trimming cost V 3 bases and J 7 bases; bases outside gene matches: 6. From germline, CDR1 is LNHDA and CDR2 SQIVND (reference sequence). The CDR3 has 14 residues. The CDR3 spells CASSISGTENEQFF. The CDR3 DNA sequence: TGTGCCAGTAGTATCTCCGGGACAGAGAATGAGCAGTTCTTC. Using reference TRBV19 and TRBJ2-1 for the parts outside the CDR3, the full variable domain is DGGITQSPKYLFRKEGQNVTLSCEQNLNHDAMYWYRQDPGQGLRLIYYSQIVNDFQKGDIAEGYSVSREKKESFPLTVTSAQKNPTAFYLCASSISGTENEQFFGPGTRLTVL.

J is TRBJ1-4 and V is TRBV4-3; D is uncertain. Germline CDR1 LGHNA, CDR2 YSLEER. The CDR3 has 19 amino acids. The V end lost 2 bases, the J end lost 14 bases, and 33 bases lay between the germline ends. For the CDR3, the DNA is TGCGCCAGCAGCCAAAAGGTTAACTACGGGCAGGTATCACTGGGGAGGCTGTTTTTT. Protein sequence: CASSQKVNYGQVSLGRLFF.

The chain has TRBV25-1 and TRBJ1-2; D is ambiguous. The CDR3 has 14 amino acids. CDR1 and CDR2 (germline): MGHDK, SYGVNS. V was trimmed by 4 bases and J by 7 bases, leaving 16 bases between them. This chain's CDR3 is CASSAGGVSFGYTF. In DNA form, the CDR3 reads TGTGCCAGCAGTGCTGGAGGAGTATCGTTTGGCTACACCTTC.

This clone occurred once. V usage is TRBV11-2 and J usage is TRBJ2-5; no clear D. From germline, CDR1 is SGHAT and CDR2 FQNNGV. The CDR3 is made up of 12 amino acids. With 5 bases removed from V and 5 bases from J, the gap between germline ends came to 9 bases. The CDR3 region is CASSLLVETQYF. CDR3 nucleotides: TGTGCCAGCAGCCTACTGGTGGAGACCCAGTACTTC.

CDR3 in amino acids: CASSPRWVQETQYF. In DNA form, the CDR3 reads TGTGCCAGCAGCCCGAGGTGGGTCCAAGAGACCCAGTACTTC. The J gene is TRBJ2-5, the V gene TRBV7-2; D not certain. The CDR3 length is 14 residues. From germline, CDR1 is SGHTA and CDR2 FQGNSA. V dropped 5 bases and J dropped 1 base, with 11 bases sitting between them.

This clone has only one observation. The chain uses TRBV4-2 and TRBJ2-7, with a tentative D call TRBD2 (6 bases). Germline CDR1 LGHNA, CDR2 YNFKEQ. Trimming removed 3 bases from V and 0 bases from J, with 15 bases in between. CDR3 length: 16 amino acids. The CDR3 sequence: CASSHLGTASSYEQYF. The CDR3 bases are TGTGCCAGCAGCCATCTTGGGACTGCGAGCTCCTACGAGCAGTACTTC.

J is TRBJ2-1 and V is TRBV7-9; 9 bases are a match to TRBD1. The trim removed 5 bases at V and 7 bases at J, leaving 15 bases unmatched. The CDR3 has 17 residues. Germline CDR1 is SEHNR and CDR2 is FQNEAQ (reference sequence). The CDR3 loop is CASSLPMGQGMRNEQFF. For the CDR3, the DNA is TGTGCCAGCAGCCTACCGATGGGACAGGGAATGAGGAATGAGCAGTTCTTC. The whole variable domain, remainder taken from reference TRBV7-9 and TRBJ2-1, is DTGVSQNPRHKITKRGQNVTFRCDPISEHNRLYWYRQTLGQGPEFLTYFQNEAQLEKSRLLSDRFSAERPKGSFSTLEIQRTEQGDSAMYLCASSLPMGQGMRNEQFFGPGTRLTVL.

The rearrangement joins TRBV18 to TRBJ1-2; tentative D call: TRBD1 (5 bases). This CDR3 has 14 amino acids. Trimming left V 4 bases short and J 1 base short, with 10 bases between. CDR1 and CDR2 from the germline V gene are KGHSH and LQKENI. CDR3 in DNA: TGTGCCAGCTCACAGCTCGACAGTAACTATGGCTACACCTTC. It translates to CASSQLDSNYGYTF.

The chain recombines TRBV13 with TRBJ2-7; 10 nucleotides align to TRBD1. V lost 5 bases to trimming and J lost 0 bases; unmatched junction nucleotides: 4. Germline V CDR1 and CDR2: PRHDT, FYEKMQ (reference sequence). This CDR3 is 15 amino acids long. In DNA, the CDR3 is TGTGCCAGCAGCCCCCGGGACAGGGGCTCCTACGAGCAGTACTTC. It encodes CASSPRDRGSYEQYF. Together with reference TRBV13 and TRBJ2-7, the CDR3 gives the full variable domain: AAGVIQSPRHLIKEKRETATLKCYPIPRHDTVYWYQQGPGQDPQFLISFYEKMQSDKGSIPDRFSAQQFSDYHSELNMSSLELGDSALYFCASSPRDRGSYEQYFGPGTRLTVT.

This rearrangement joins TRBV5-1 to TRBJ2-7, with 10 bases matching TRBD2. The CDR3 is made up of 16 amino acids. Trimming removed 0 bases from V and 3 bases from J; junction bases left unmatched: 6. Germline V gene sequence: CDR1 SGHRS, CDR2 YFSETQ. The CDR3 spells CASSLAAASGGYEQYF. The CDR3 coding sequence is TGCGCCAGCAGCTTGGCCGCGGCTAGCGGGGGCTACGAGCAGTACTTC.